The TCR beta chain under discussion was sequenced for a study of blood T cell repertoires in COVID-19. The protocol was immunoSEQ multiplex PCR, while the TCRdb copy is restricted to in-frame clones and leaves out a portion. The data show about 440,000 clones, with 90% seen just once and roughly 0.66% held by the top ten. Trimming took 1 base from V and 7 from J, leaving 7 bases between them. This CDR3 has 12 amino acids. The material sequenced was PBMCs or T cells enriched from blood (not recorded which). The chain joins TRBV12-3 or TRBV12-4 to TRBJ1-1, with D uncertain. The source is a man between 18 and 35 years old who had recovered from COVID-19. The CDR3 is CASSLGGFEAFF. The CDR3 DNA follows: TGTGCCAGCAGTTTAGGCGGTTTTGAAGCTTTCTTT.